The 23 T cell receptor beta chains reported below all come from one sample, sequenced in a study of T cell repertoires in cytomegalovirus infection. No cognate antigen is known for these TCRs. TCRdb itself ran the reads through MiXCR, one entry per CDR3 protein. The sample gives 360,000 or so distinct CDR3 sequences, about 35% of which show up once; roughly 14% is in the top ten. The material was cultured PBMCs, obtained from culture after CMV antigen stimulation. The receptors were gathered from a human donor in good health (CMV status not recorded). Some clones in this sample may be carry-over from other donors' samples.

Details on this clonotype: Germline is not matched at one junction end, which may reflect a read error. The V and J genes are TRBV20-1 and TRBJ2-1; D is possibly TRBD1 (5 bases). The CDR3 is 10 amino acids. Germline CDR1 and CDR2: DFQATT and SNEGSKA (reference sequence). This CDR3 is CSARLGVFRF. The CDR3 DNA is TGCAGTGCTAGACTAGGGGTGTTCCGCTTC.

The chain couples TRBV19 to TRBJ2-2; 7 bases line up with TRBD2. The CDR3 runs 16 residues. In germline, CDR1 is LNHDA, CDR2 SQIVND (reference sequence). V was pared by 7 bases and J by 3 bases, with 11 bases of the junction left unmatched. The CDR3 protein is CASKPTSQRYTGELFF. The CDR3 DNA sequence: TGTGCCAGTAAGCCGACTAGCCAAAGGTACACCGGGGAGCTGTTTTTT.

The chain links TRBV7-2 to TRBJ1-5; possible D gene TRBD1, 5 bases. The CDR3 totals 13 residues. Germline V gives CDR1 SGHTA, CDR2 FQGNSA. The V end was cut by 4 bases, the J end by 9 bases, with 13 bases between. The CDR3 reads CASSSNPGGPQHF. CDR3 coding DNA: TGTGCCAGCAGCTCCAACCCCGGGGGGCCCCAGCATTTT.

Only a few counts were recorded for this clonotype. V and J are TRBV6-2 or TRBV6-3 and TRBJ2-7, with 14 nucleotides matching TRBD2. Losses at the gene ends were 2 bases for V and 7 bases for J; bases not matched to a gene: 4. Germline V CDR1 and CDR2: MNHEY, SVGEGT. The CDR3 is 15 amino acids. CDR3 in DNA: TGTGCCAGCAGTTACCAGGGACTAGCGGGAGAAGAGCAGTACGTC. The encoded protein is CASSYQGLAGEEQYV.

This chain uses TRBV20-1 with TRBJ1-6; tentative D call: TRBD1 (6 bases). The CDR3 has 13 residues. Trimming took 6 bases from V and 10 from J, leaving 16 bases between them. Germline V gives CDR1 DFQATT, CDR2 SNEGSKA (reference sequence). This chain's CDR3 is CSALQGYDSPLHF. CDR3 coding DNA: TGCAGTGCCTTACAGGGTTACGACTCACCCCTCCACTTT.

The CDR3 spells CASSLFRVRRLFAQPQHF. The CDR3 DNA is TGTGCCAGCAGTTTGTTCCGTGTTCGACGGTTATTCGCTCAGCCCCAGCATTTT. This chain links TRBV12-3 or TRBV12-4 with TRBJ1-5; D uncertain. The CDR3 has 18 amino acids. Trimming stripped 3 bases from V and 6 bases from J, with 24 bases between.

This sequence joins TRBV27 and TRBJ2-1; 9 nucleotides line up with TRBD1. Trimming took 7 bases from V and 4 from J; bases not matched to a gene: 8. The CDR3 extends over 15 amino acids. Germline assignment: CDR1 MNHEY and CDR2 SMNVEV (reference sequence). CDR3: CASTLSGTGYNEQFF. CDR3 nucleotides: TGTGCCAGCACCTTATCCGGGACAGGGTACAATGAGCAGTTCTTC.

The count of this clonotype is one. The J gene is TRBJ1-3, the V gene TRBV19; the D gene is possibly TRBD1 (6 bases). Trimming pared 7 bases from V and 0 bases from J, leaving 19 bases between. Germline V CDR1 and CDR2: LNHDA, SQIVND (reference sequence). This CDR3 has 17 amino acids. CDR3 protein: CASTQQRGEASGNTIYF. DNA of the CDR3: TGTGCCAGTACCCAACAGAGGGGGGAGGCCTCTGGAAACACCATATATTTT. The whole variable domain, remainder taken from reference TRBV19 and TRBJ1-3, is DGGITQSPKYLFRKEGQNVTLSCEQNLNHDAMYWYRQDPGQGLRLIYYSQIVNDFQKGDIAEGYSVSREKKESFPLTVTSAQKNPTAFYLCASTQQRGEASGNTIYFGEGSWLTVV.

This clonotype was observed a few times. The chain is built from TRBV7-8 and TRBJ2-1; 15 bases are shared with TRBD2. This CDR3 comprises 16 residues. V shed 4 bases, J shed 8 bases, and the junction held 6 bases outside the gene matches. Germline CDR1 is SGHVS and CDR2 is FQNEAQ. CDR3 sequence (DNA): TGTGCCAGCAGCTCAACGGGACTAGCGGGAGGCGATGAGCAGTTCTTC. It codes for CASSSTGLAGGDEQFF.

This clonotype was seen ten or more times. The chain employs TRBV12-3 or TRBV12-4 and TRBJ2-5, with D hard to call. The V gene lost 3 bases and the J gene lost 1 base, with 12 bases spanning the gap. The CDR3 contains 15 residues. CDR3 residues: CASSFGTRSQETQYF. As DNA, the CDR3 is TGTGCCAGCAGTTTCGGCACCCGAAGCCAAGAGACCCAGTACTTC.

This clonotype was observed a few times. The chain has TRBV7-2 and TRBJ2-1; 10 bases align to TRBD2. With 2 bases clipped from V and 7 bases from J, the junction kept 5 bases outside the gene matches. The CDR3 has 15 residues. Germline V lookup: CDR1 SGHTA, CDR2 FQGNSA. CDR3 DNA sequence: TGTGCCAGCAGCTTACGGTCTAGCGGGAGAAATGAGCAGTTCTTC. It encodes CASSLRSSGRNEQFF.

V is TRBV19 and J is TRBJ1-5; TRBD1 might be the D (6 bases). Trimming cost V 9 bases and J 2 bases, with 17 bases left between them. The CDR3 consists of 15 residues. Germline V CDR1 and CDR2: LNHDA, SQIVND (reference sequence). The CDR3 coding sequence is TGTGCCAGCAAAGGACAGCCCGGGGGCAATCAGCCCCAGCATTTT. Translated, it gives CASKGQPGGNQPQHF.

This clonotype appeared once. This chain joins TRBV4-3 and TRBJ2-3; no reliable D call. Germline values: CDR1 LGHNA, CDR2 YSLEER. The V gene lost 1 base and the J gene lost 0 bases, with 8 bases spanning the gap. CDR3 length equals 15 residues. This CDR3 is CASSQVPSSTDTQYF. The CDR3 region has the DNA TGCGCCAGCAGCCAAGTCCCATCTAGCACAGATACGCAGTATTTT.

This clonotype has only a few counts. V and J are TRBV6-2 or TRBV6-3 and TRBJ2-7, with a weak D call TRBD2 (6 bases). Germline-derived CDR1 and CDR2 are MNHEY and SVGEGT. With 4 bases removed from V and 5 bases from J, the gap between germline ends came to 12 bases. The CDR3 is made up of 13 amino acids. The CDR3 DNA is TGTGCCAGCAGTTTCGCCGGCGGGAACGAGCAGTACTTC. Translating it yields CASSFAGGNEQYF.

Turning to this clonotype: One end of the junction fails to match germline, which may point to a read error. The V gene is TRBV20-1, the J gene TRBJ2-5, with TRBD2 matching over 10 bases. This CDR3 contains 16 residues. The germline V gene encodes CDR1 DFQATT and CDR2 SNEGSKA (reference sequence). The CDR3: CSARGKGLAPQETQYF. In DNA, the CDR3 is TGCAGTGCAAGAGGGAAGGGACTAGCGCCCCAAGAGACCCAGTACTTC.

The genes are TRBV5-4 and TRBJ2-3; TRBD2 agrees at 9 bases. Germline V gene data show CDR1 as SGHNT and CDR2 as YYREEE (reference sequence). The J segment lost 2 bases and the V segment lost 4 bases, leaving 2 bases of the junction unmatched. There are 14 residues in the CDR3. CDR3 sequence: CASSPSGITDTQYF. CDR3 nucleotide sequence: TGTGCCAGCAGCCCTAGCGGGATCACAGATACGCAGTATTTT.

In its sample, this clonotype was seen many times. The gene calls are TRBV20-1 and TRBJ2-2, with 8 bases identical to TRBD1. Germline V gene lookup returns CDR1 DFQATT and CDR2 SNEGSKA (reference sequence). V was clipped by 0 bases and J by 5 bases; unmatched bases: 5. CDR3 length: 15 residues. The CDR3 DNA is TGCAGTGCTAGAGACCGGGACAGGACTACCGGGGAGCTGTTTTTT. Translation gives CSARDRDRTTGELFF.

V and J are TRBV27 and TRBJ2-6; TRBD1 is a possible D gene (5 bases). CDR1 MNHEY and CDR2 SMNVEV come from the germline V gene (reference sequence). V lost 5 bases, J lost 0 bases, and 11 bases lay in between. CDR3 size: 16 residues. Here the CDR3 DNA reads TGTGCCAGCAGTCAAGACAGTAACTCTGGGGCCAACGTCCTGACTTTC. Protein sequence: CASSQDSNSGANVLTF.

The rearrangement joins TRBV20-1 to TRBJ2-2; 7 bases are shared with TRBD2. The CDR3 is 15 amino acids. V gave up 6 bases and J gave up 3 bases; unmatched junction bases: 10. CDR1 and CDR2 from the germline V gene are DFQATT and SNEGSKA (reference sequence). The CDR3 DNA follows: TGCAGTGCCCGCGGCGCGGGAGCCGACACCGGGGAGCTGTTTTTT. This translates into CSARGAGADTGELFF.

J is TRBJ1-1 and V is TRBV2; 8 nucleotides agree with TRBD1. This CDR3 has 14 residues. Germline V CDR1 and CDR2: SNHLY, FYNNEI. V shed 4 bases, J shed 8 bases, and the junction held 9 bases outside the gene matches. In DNA, the CDR3 is TGTGCCAGCAGTGTTACTTTCCGGACAGGGGAAGCTTTCTTT. Residues: CASSVTFRTGEAFF.

V and J are TRBV19 and TRBJ2-7, with D perhaps matching TRBD2 (6 bases). Trimming took 5 bases from V and 6 from J, leaving 23 bases between them. Germline loops: CDR1 LNHDA, CDR2 SQIVND (reference sequence). CDR3 length equals 16 residues. CDR3 sequence (DNA): TGTGCCAGTAGTGTACCCGGGAGTCTAGCGCCCGGCGAGCAGTACTTC. Protein: CASSVPGSLAPGEQYF.

V is TRBV2 and J is TRBJ2-3; D not certain. Trimming pared 9 bases from V and 0 bases from J, leaving 13 bases between. CDR3 length equals 14 residues. Germline CDR1 and CDR2: SNHLY and FYNNEI. CDR3 loop: CASIGTASTDTQYF. The CDR3 nucleotides read TGTGCCAGTATAGGAACCGCTAGCACAGATACGCAGTATTTT.

This clonotype has more than one count but fewer than ten. The chain links TRBV6-2 or TRBV6-3 to TRBJ2-7, with 12 bases aligning to TRBD2. The CDR3 loop spans 15 amino acids. Unmatched junction bases numbered 9, after V lost 8 bases and J lost 4 bases. Germline CDR1 MNHEY, CDR2 SVGEGT. The CDR3 loop reads CASRSGLAGKYEQYV. For the CDR3, the DNA is TGTGCCAGCCGATCTGGACTAGCGGGGAAATACGAGCAGTACGTC.